The 21 T cell receptor beta chains below all came from one sample that was sequenced in a study of early T cells in non-severe SARS-CoV-2 infection. TCRdb fed the 5' RACE reads into MiXCR, producing one record per CDR3 protein. The sample has 75,000 to 80,000 distinct CDR3 sequences; over 9% are singletons. Sequencing was performed on whole blood. These receptors came from an adult who was a healthcare worker with PCR-confirmed SARS-CoV-2 infection or an uninfected control (not recorded which).

Only a few counts were recorded for this clonotype. The chain couples TRBV12-3 or TRBV12-4 to TRBJ2-7; no clear D. The CDR3 extends over 11 amino acids. Trimming took 6 bases from V and 10 from J, leaving 13 bases between them. CDR3 nucleotides: TGTGCCAGCAGCCCTGGTGAAAGACAGTACTTC. Its translation is CASSPGERQYF.

This clonotype showed up many times. The chain carries TRBV29-1 and TRBJ1-6; TRBD1 aligns across 7 bases. V lost 6 bases, J lost 6 bases, and 5 bases stayed unmatched. The CDR3 sequence is 13 residues long. The germline CDR1 and CDR2 sequences are SQVTM and ANQGSEA. The CDR3 region is CSVGQEINSPLHF. DNA for the CDR3: TGCAGCGTCGGACAGGAGATTAATTCACCCCTCCACTTT.

At least ten counts were recorded for this clonotype. The J gene is TRBJ2-6, the V gene TRBV18; no firm D call. The CDR3 runs 15 residues. V was pared by 5 bases and J by 0 bases, with 8 bases between. The germline V gene encodes CDR1 KGHSH and CDR2 LQKENI. CDR3 in amino acids: CASSSQSSGANVLTF. The CDR3 nucleotides are TGTGCCAGCTCATCACAGAGCTCTGGGGCCAACGTCCTGACTTTC.

The CDR3 DNA follows: TGTGCCAGCACTATCGGAGGCACTGAAGCTTTCTTT. Residues: CASTIGGTEAFF. V gene TRBV28 combines with J gene TRBJ1-1; the D is unclear. The germline V and J ends were trimmed by 7 bases and 4 bases, with 10 bases remaining between them. This CDR3 is built from 12 residues. Per germline, CDR1 MDHEN and CDR2 SYDVKM. The full variable domain, its missing parts supplied by reference TRBV28 and TRBJ1-1, is DVKVTQSSRYLVKRTGEKVFLECVQDMDHENMFWYRQDPGLGLRLIYFSYDVKMKEKGDIPEGYSVSREKKERFSLILESASTNQTSMYLCASTIGGTEAFFGQGTRLTVV.

To note about this clonotype: One base away lies a much larger clone, so this may be a sequencing read error. The rearrangement uses TRBV12-3 or TRBV12-4 and TRBJ2-2; D is possibly TRBD2 (5 bases). The CDR3 has 12 residues. CDR3 bases: TGTGCCAGCAATCCGGGGTCCGGGGAGCTGTATTTT. Its translation: CASNPGSGELYF.

This chain links TRBV28 with TRBJ2-5; D assignment may be TRBD1 or TRBD2 (7 bases each). The CDR3 consists of 13 residues. Germline V CDR1 and CDR2: MDHEN, SYDVKM. V shed 11 bases and J shed 1 base, with 14 bases lying between them. The CDR3 nucleotides read TGTGCCGGGAGGGACAGTCTCCAAGAGACCCAGTACTTC. As protein: CAGRDSLQETQYF. Supplemented by reference TRBV28 and TRBJ2-5, the full variable domain reads DVKVTQSSRYLVKRTGEKVFLECVQDMDHENMFWYRQDPGLGLRLIYFSYDVKMKEKGDIPEGYSVSREKKERFSLILESASTNQTSMYLCAGRDSLQETQYFGPGTRLLVL.

Ten or more counts support this clonotype. The rearrangement uses TRBV10-3 and TRBJ2-2; D remains ambiguous. V was cut by 4 bases and J by 6 bases, with 9 bases left in between. This CDR3 region has 13 residues. Germline lookup yields CDR1 ENHRY and CDR2 SYGVKD. The CDR3 region has the DNA TGTGCCATCAGTGGCTATCAACCCGGGGAGCTGTTTTTT. Protein product: CAISGYQPGELFF.

The chain links TRBV5-1 to TRBJ2-1, with D hard to call. Trimming took off 1 base at V and 5 bases at J, with 13 bases between the two ends. The germline gives CDR1 SGHRS, CDR2 YFSETQ. The CDR3 has 15 residues. The CDR3 DNA reads TGCGCCAGCAGCTTGCAGCTGCAGCAGGACAATGAGCAGTTCTTC. This sequence encodes CASSLQLQQDNEQFF.

This clonotype was recorded a few times. The chain is built from TRBV28 and TRBJ2-3; the D call may be TRBD1 or TRBD2 (6 bases each). Germline CDR1 MDHEN, CDR2 SYDVKM. There are 15 residues in the CDR3. Trimming stripped 7 bases from V and 9 bases from J, with 23 bases between. DNA for the CDR3: TGTGCCAGCAATCGGGGGCGAGCGGATCATCGAACGCAGTATTTT. This encodes CASNRGRADHRTQYF.

There are many counts of this clonotype. This chain uses TRBV20-1 with TRBJ2-7; 8 bases align to TRBD2. The CDR3 spans 13 residues. Unmatched junction bases numbered 11, after V lost 7 bases and J lost 6 bases. CDR1 DFQATT and CDR2 SNEGSKA come from the germline V gene (reference sequence). CDR3 in DNA: TGCAGTGGGGGGAGGACGGGAGGGAGCGAGCAGTACTTC. Translated, it gives CSGGRTGGSEQYF.

V and J are TRBV2 and TRBJ2-6; D is ambiguous. This CDR3 spans 16 amino acids. Trimming left V 6 bases short and J 0 bases short, with 12 bases between. CDR1 is SNHLY, CDR2 FYNNEI, per germline. The CDR3 nucleotides read TGTGCCAGCAGCCCCGCGGCAGGCTCTGGGGCCAACGTCCTGACTTTC. It yields the protein CASSPAAGSGANVLTF.

This clonotype was detected many times. The J gene is TRBJ2-1, the V gene TRBV28; TRBD2 matches at 8 bases. In germline, CDR1 is MDHEN, CDR2 SYDVKM. The junction had 8 bases not matched to a gene; V was cut back by 5 bases and J by 5 bases. CDR3 length equals 15 residues. This chain's CDR3 is CASSPWGSGNNEQFF. DNA of the CDR3: TGTGCCAGCAGTCCCTGGGGTAGCGGGAACAATGAGCAGTTCTTC.

This clonotype was picked up many times. V is TRBV20-1 and J is TRBJ2-5; D gene ambiguous. Germline V gives CDR1 DFQATT, CDR2 SNEGSKA (reference sequence). Trimming took 6 bases from V and 1 from J, leaving 15 bases between them. There are 14 residues in the CDR3. The CDR3 is CSADTITSQETQYF. CDR3 sequence (DNA): TGCAGTGCCGACACCATTACATCCCAAGAGACCCAGTACTTC.

This clonotype was counted ten times or more. A junction end diverges from the germline sequence, so it may reflect a read error. The V call is TRBV4-1, the J call TRBJ1-6; 8 nucleotides line up with TRBD1. The CDR3 runs 12 residues. In germline, CDR1 is MGHRA, CDR2 YSYEKL. The CDR3 is CASSHRDRSLYF. The CDR3 DNA reads as TGCGCCAGCAGTCACCGGGACAGGAGCCTCTACTTT.

The chain joins TRBV27 to TRBJ1-4; D is unresolved. CDR1 is MNHEY and CDR2 is SMNVEV in the germline V gene (reference sequence). CDR3 length: 15 residues. Trimming pared 1 base from V and 5 bases from J, leaving 11 bases between. CDR3 region: CASSLFPGMNEKLFF. CDR3 DNA sequence: TGTGCCAGCAGTTTATTCCCGGGTATGAATGAAAAACTGTTTTTT.

The chain links TRBV5-4 to TRBJ1-1; tentative D call: TRBD1 (6 bases). CDR1 SGHNT and CDR2 YYREEE come from the germline V gene (reference sequence). This CDR3 contains 14 residues. Trimming left V 0 bases short and J 6 bases short, with 12 bases between. CDR3 bases: TGTGCCAGCAGCTTGGAACAGCCAGGGGCTGAAGCTTTCTTT. Protein product: CASSLEQPGAEAFF.

The V gene is TRBV30, the J gene TRBJ1-2; possibly TRBD1 for D (5 bases). Germline lookup yields CDR1 GTSNPN and CDR2 SVGIG (reference sequence). The V end lost 1 base, the J end lost 8 bases, and 11 bases lay between the germline ends. This CDR3 has 12 amino acids. Written as DNA, the CDR3 is TGTGCCTGGAGTGAAGGGGCGCAGGGCTACACCTTC. Amino acids: CAWSEGAQGYTF.

This clonotype has ten or more counts. The rearrangement links TRBV28 to TRBJ1-1; D ambiguous. This CDR3 spans 13 amino acids. CDR1 and CDR2 (germline): MDHEN, SYDVKM. V lost 6 bases and J lost 1, with 9 bases in between. The CDR3 reads CASSPLGNTEAFF. CDR3 coding DNA: TGTGCCAGCAGCCCCTTGGGGAACACTGAAGCTTTCTTT.

In its sample, this clonotype was seen a few times. This chain joins TRBV25-1 and TRBJ1-2, with TRBD1 as a possible D gene (5 bases). Trimming removed 5 bases from V and 8 bases from J, with 12 bases in between. The CDR3 runs 12 residues. The V gene's germline CDR1 is MGHDK and CDR2 SYGVNS. CDR3 bases: TGTGCCAGCAGTCTTGGGGGAGAGGGCTACACCTTC. The encoded protein is CASSLGGEGYTF.

This clonotype was observed once. This chain uses TRBV10-3 with TRBJ1-5; 8 nucleotides match TRBD1. The CDR3 has 13 residues. With 7 bases clipped from V and 7 bases from J, the junction kept 6 bases outside the gene matches. CDR1 is ENHRY and CDR2 is SYGVKD in the germline V gene. The DNA of the CDR3 is TGTGCCATCACTGGACAGGGAGCCCAGCCCCAGCATTTT. Residues: CAITGQGAQPQHF.

V usage is TRBV9 and J usage is TRBJ2-3, with a weak D call TRBD2 (5 bases). The ends were cut back, 2 bases at V and 4 bases at J, with 14 bases in the middle. The CDR3 consists of 15 residues. Germline V gene data show CDR1 as SGDLS and CDR2 as YYNGEE. The CDR3 DNA reads as TGTGCCAGCAGCGTCTACCCGGACTCCCCAGATACGCAGTATTTT. Encoded protein: CASSVYPDSPDTQYF.